This T cell receptor (beta chain) emerged from a study of vaccination effects on CD4 cells after COVID-19. Study context: After the second dose, samples were taken at median day 72.

Trimming took off 1 base at V and 4 bases at J, with 13 bases between the two ends. The length of the CDR3 is 15 residues. CDR1 is SEHNR and CDR2 is FQNEAQ in the germline V gene (reference sequence). Broader study findings: After vaccination of healthy people, only 1 of 255 vaccine-induced clones cross-reacted with common cold coronaviruses.

Clones were read by immunoSEQ multiplex PCR, and TCRdb kept only the in-frame ones, dropping some. In the table there are 25,000 to 40,000 clones, 65% of which are singletons. On this clone: Antigen: not known.

With the ViraFEST assay, the study expanded antigen-specific CD4+ T cells using viral peptide pools, then sequenced them. At the end of 9 to 11 days of culture, CD4+ T cells were isolated. Two doses of either BNT162b2 or mRNA-1273 were given to each participant. Nucleocapsid antibodies were negative in the vaccine recipients, who had never had SARS-CoV-2 infection. The sequence was collected from a human donor who received a COVID-19 vaccine. The rearrangement links TRBV7-9 to TRBJ2-5, with TRBD2 as a possible D gene (6 bases). The sample was CD4+ T cells from PBMCs cultured with SARS-CoV-2 spike peptides, taken after COVID-19 vaccination. The CDR3 DNA reads as TGTGCCAGCAGCTTAGTGGGCGGGATTGGAGAGACCCAGTACTTC. Its translation is CASSLVGGIGETQYF.